Listed here are 13 T cell receptor beta chains from one sample, sequenced in a study of cytomegalovirus exposure and HLA in healthy donors. Amplification used 60 Vbeta primers and 13 Jbeta primers. Profiled with immunoSEQ multiplex PCR; TCRdb holds only in-frame clones, not every one. The data show about 150,000 clones, 65% to 85% seen once. The sequenced sample consisted of PBMCs. The source of these receptors is a male donor in good health and CMV-seronegative.

The chain is built from TRBV9 and TRBJ1-2; 7 bases match TRBD1. V was pared by 0 bases and J by 5 bases, with 7 bases of the junction left unmatched. CDR3 size: 15 residues. From germline, CDR1 is SGDLS and CDR2 YYNGEE. The CDR3 bases are TGTGCCAGCAGCGTAGGAGCGACAGGGAAATATGGCTACACCTTC. Translation: CASSVGATGKYGYTF.

This rearrangement joins TRBV28 to TRBJ2-1, with D possibly being TRBD1 (5 bases). The V gene's germline CDR1 is MDHEN and CDR2 SYDVKM. Between the trimmed V and J ends, which lost 6 bases and 5 bases, there was a span of 20 bases. This CDR3 is built from 16 residues. The CDR3 protein is CASRSGGRARHNEQFF. In nucleotides, the CDR3 is TGTGCCAGCAGGTCCGGCGGCAGGGCTAGACACAATGAGCAGTTCTTC.

This clone came up once. The chain joins TRBV27 to TRBJ2-1, with D maybe TRBD2 (6 bases). Looked up from germline, CDR1 is MNHEY and CDR2 is SMNVEV (reference sequence). This CDR3 comprises 18 residues. The V gene lost 1 base and the J gene lost 2 bases, with 18 bases spanning the gap. In DNA form, the CDR3 reads TGTGCCAGCAGTTTATATACAACGGGGGTGTCAGCCTACAATGAGCAGTTCTTC. It yields the protein CASSLYTTGVSAYNEQFF.

V is TRBV5-1 and J is TRBJ2-7; D call uncertain. CDR1 and CDR2 from the germline V gene are SGHRS and YFSETQ. CDR3 length: 13 residues. Trimming removed 6 bases from V and 3 bases from J, with 13 bases in between. CDR3 nucleotides: TGCGCCAGCAAACCAGGCCCAAACTACGAGCAGTACTTC. Protein: CASKPGPNYEQYF.

The gene calls are TRBV6-5 and TRBJ1-5; a weak D match, TRBD1 (6 bases). Germline CDR1 reads MNHEY; CDR2 reads SVGAGI. The CDR3 extends over 14 amino acids. V gave up 5 bases and J gave up 6 bases, with 14 bases separating them. This CDR3 is CASSGGGGSQPQHF. CDR3 nucleotides: TGTGCCAGCAGTGGGGGTGGGGGCTCTCAGCCCCAGCATTTT.

The chain carries TRBV6-1 and TRBJ2-7; possible D gene TRBD2, 6 bases. Germline assignment: CDR1 MNHNS and CDR2 SASEGT. V was pared by 3 bases and J by 1 base, with 10 bases between. The CDR3 extends over 14 amino acids. CDR3 DNA: TGTGCCAGCAGTGATACGGGAGCATCCTACGAGCAGTACTTC. It encodes CASSDTGASYEQYF.

The chain couples TRBV4-2 to TRBJ1-1, with 7 bases fitting TRBD1. Germline-derived CDR1 and CDR2 are LGHNA and YNFKEQ. CDR3 length: 14 residues. With 4 bases clipped from V and 11 bases from J, the junction kept 13 bases outside the gene matches. The CDR3, as DNA: TGTGCCAGCAGCCCCCGCCCATCAGGGGGTACGGCTTTCTTT. As protein: CASSPRPSGGTAFF.

This chain uses TRBV5-4 with TRBJ2-3; TRBD1 matches 7 bases. Germline V gene data show CDR1 as SGHNT and CDR2 as YYREEE (reference sequence). This CDR3 is built from 16 residues. J was trimmed by 0 bases and V by 4 bases; bases with no gene match: 8. The CDR3 loop is CASSTGTVPSTDTQYF. The CDR3, as DNA: TGTGCCAGCAGCACGGGGACAGTCCCTAGCACAGATACGCAGTATTTT. The whole variable domain, remainder taken from reference TRBV5-4 and TRBJ2-3, is ETGVTQSPTHLIKTRGQQVTLRCSSQSGHNTVSWYQQALGQGPQFIFQYYREEENGRGNFPPRFSGLQFPNYSSELNVNALELDDSALYLCASSTGTVPSTDTQYFGPGTRLTVL.

In its sample, this clone was seen a few times. V gene TRBV27 combines with J gene TRBJ1-3; possibly TRBD1 for D (5 bases). The CDR3 is 15 residues long. Germline V gene sequence: CDR1 MNHEY, CDR2 SMNVEV (reference sequence). The V end lost 5 bases, the J end lost 0 bases, and 11 bases lay between the germline ends. CDR3: CASSQRGASGNTIYF. In DNA form, the CDR3 reads TGTGCCAGCAGTCAGCGTGGGGCCTCTGGAAACACCATATATTTT.

This clone was detected a few times. The V call is TRBV7-9, the J call TRBJ2-7; D is unclear. The V gene's germline CDR1 is SEHNR and CDR2 FQNEAQ (reference sequence). V lost 1 base to trimming and J lost 4 bases, with 5 bases between them. CDR3 length: 12 residues. This CDR3 reads CASSLERYEQYF. In nucleotides, the CDR3 is TGTGCCAGCAGCTTAGAGAGATACGAGCAGTACTTC.

The CDR3 DNA is TGCGCCAGCAGCGTAGGGAGCCCCTACAATGAGCAGTTCTTC. Translated: CASSVGSPYNEQFF. The chain has TRBV5-1 and TRBJ2-1; TRBD2 might be the D (5 bases). V lost 4 bases and J 2 bases, leaving 10 bases between the germline ends. CDR1 and CDR2 from the germline V gene are SGHRS and YFSETQ. The length of the CDR3 is 14 residues.

The genes are TRBV19 and TRBJ2-5; D possibly corresponds to TRBD2 (7 bases). The CDR3 sequence is 16 residues long. Germline V gene sequence: CDR1 LNHDA, CDR2 SQIVND (reference sequence). Trimming removed 0 bases from V and 6 bases from J, with 17 bases in between. For the CDR3, the DNA is TGTGCCAGTAGTATAGATGGATCGGACAGCGGGAAGACCCAGTACTTC. This gives the protein CASSIDGSDSGKTQYF.

This chain connects TRBV12-5 to TRBJ2-3; D is possibly TRBD1 (5 bases). Germline loops: CDR1 LGHNT, CDR2 FRNRAP. CDR3 length: 13 amino acids. V was shortened by 6 bases and J by 3 bases, with 10 bases between the two germline ends. This chain's CDR3 is CASGQTGTDTQYF. DNA of the CDR3: TGTGCTAGTGGCCAAACAGGAACAGATACGCAGTATTTT.